These 10 T cell receptor beta chains came from one sample sequenced in a study of response to subunit inactivated influenza vaccine. Via MiXCR, TCRdb re-called the RT-PCR reads, giving one row per CDR3 protein. This sample has about 570,000 distinct CDR3 sequences, with around 11% found just once. This sample also appeared in a second study, on T cells expressing NK-cell markers. That investigation notes: For TCR beta, cDNA was produced by 5'RACE template switching with UMIs.

This specimen was PBMCs from blood, taken on the day of vaccination. The receptors stem from a man aged 50 to 60 who received an inactivated influenza vaccine.

As concerns this clonotype: An end of the junction differs from the germline gene, which may be a read error. The chain carries TRBV19 and TRBJ1-1, with D unresolved. CDR3 length equals 15 residues. Germline assignment: CDR1 LNHDA and CDR2 SQIVND (reference sequence). In DNA form, the CDR3 reads TGTGCCAGTAGTGAGACCTCGGTCGCGAACTCTGAAGCTTTCTTT. Translating it yields CASSETSVANSEAFF.

This clonotype was picked up a small number of times. The chain uses TRBV15 and TRBJ2-7, with TRBD2 as a possible D gene (6 bases). The CDR3 runs to 12 residues. Looked up from germline, CDR1 is LNHNV and CDR2 is YYDKDF (reference sequence). V was shortened by 6 bases and J by 5 bases, with 11 bases between the two germline ends. CDR3 sequence reads: CATRRGKDEQYF. DNA for the CDR3: TGTGCCACCAGACGGGGGAAAGACGAGCAGTACTTC.

This sequence joins TRBV6-1 and TRBJ2-2, with TRBD1 as a possible D gene (6 bases). This CDR3 has 14 amino acids. Germline V gene lookup returns CDR1 MNHNS and CDR2 SASEGT. V gave up 5 bases and J gave up 6 bases, with 13 bases separating them. CDR3 residues: CASSPMGAAGELFF. DNA for the CDR3: TGTGCCAGCAGTCCTATGGGGGCAGCCGGGGAGCTGTTTTTT.

Only a few counts were recorded for this clonotype. The chain employs TRBV10-3 and TRBJ2-3; D is possibly TRBD1 (7 bases). The V end lost 9 bases, the J end lost 4 bases, and 14 bases lay between the germline ends. The CDR3 totals 13 residues. Germline V gene lookup returns CDR1 ENHRY and CDR2 SYGVKD. CDR3 in amino acids: CAIGQGEADTQYF. CDR3 nucleotides: TGTGCCATAGGGCAGGGGGAGGCAGATACGCAGTATTTT.

This chain links TRBV12-3 or TRBV12-4 with TRBJ2-1, with 14 bases aligning to TRBD2. Germline trimming cut 5 bases from V and 8 bases from J; bases unmatched to any gene: 11. This CDR3 is 17 amino acids long. The CDR3 here is CASSVGLAGGGPDEQFF. DNA of the CDR3: TGTGCCAGCAGTGTAGGACTAGCGGGGGGCGGGCCGGATGAGCAGTTCTTC.

This chain uses TRBV6-1 with TRBJ2-5, with D perhaps matching TRBD1 (7 bases). Trimming removed 7 bases at V and 4 bases at J, with 13 bases between. Looked up from germline, CDR1 is MNHNS and CDR2 is SASEGT. There are 13 residues in the CDR3. The CDR3 sequence is CASKEGARETQYF. CDR3 coding DNA: TGTGCCAGCAAGGAGGGGGCGCGAGAGACCCAGTACTTC.

The table lists this clonotype with many counts. This chain links TRBV2 with TRBJ2-3, with D uncertain. In germline, CDR1 is SNHLY, CDR2 FYNNEI. The CDR3 runs 13 residues. CDR3 protein: CAVETYSTDTQYF. CDR3 in DNA: TGTGCAGTAGAGACCTATAGCACAGATACGCAGTATTTT.

The table lists this clonotype with many counts. The J gene is TRBJ1-3, the V gene TRBV28, with 7 bases lining up with TRBD1. Germline V gene sequence: CDR1 MDHEN, CDR2 SYDVKM. V gave up 6 bases and J gave up 3 bases; unmatched junction bases: 14. The CDR3 runs to 17 residues. CDR3 sequence reads: CASSGGQGDPLGNTIYF. The DNA of the CDR3 is TGTGCCAGCAGCGGGGGGCAGGGGGACCCTCTTGGAAACACCATATATTTT.

The gene calls are TRBV5-1 and TRBJ2-7; D is unclear. Germline CDR1 reads SGHRS; CDR2 reads YFSETQ. CDR3 size: 13 residues. Between the trimmed V and J ends, which lost 0 bases and 2 bases, there was a span of 6 bases. CDR3 sequence: CASSLGAPYEQYF. The DNA of the CDR3 is TGCGCCAGCAGCTTGGGGGCACCCTACGAGCAGTACTTC.

The chain combines TRBV7-9 with TRBJ2-5; possible D gene TRBD1, 5 bases. Germline V CDR1 and CDR2: SEHNR, FQNEAQ (reference sequence). The CDR3 is 15 residues long. V lost 1 base and J lost 2, with 11 bases in between. CDR3 residues: CASSLDAGRQETQYF. The CDR3 DNA is TGTGCCAGCAGCTTAGACGCAGGGCGGCAAGAGACCCAGTACTTC. Full variable domain (rest looked up from reference TRBV7-9 and TRBJ2-5): DTGVSQNPRHKITKRGQNVTFRCDPISEHNRLYWYRQTLGQGPEFLTYFQNEAQLEKSRLLSDRFSAERPKGSFSTLEIQRTEQGDSAMYLCASSLDAGRQETQYFGPGTRLLVL.